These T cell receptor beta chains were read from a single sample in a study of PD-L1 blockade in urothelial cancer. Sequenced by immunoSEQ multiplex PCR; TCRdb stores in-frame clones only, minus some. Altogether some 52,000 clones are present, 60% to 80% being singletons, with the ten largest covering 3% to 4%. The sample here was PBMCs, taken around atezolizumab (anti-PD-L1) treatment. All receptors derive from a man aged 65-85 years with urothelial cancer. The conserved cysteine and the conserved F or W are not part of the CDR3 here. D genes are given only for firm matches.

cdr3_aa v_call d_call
ASSQAEGTAFLY TRBV4-3 .
ASSTRQGVTEAF TRBV5-1 TRBD1
ATQWGQGWAYEQY TRBV19 TRBD1
ASSPLTGVVGNTIY TRBV5-1 .
ASRSGTGTF TRBV5-4 TRBD1
ASSLTGVGYGYT TRBV28 TRBD1
ASSLGLVSYEQY TRBV7-2 .
ASSDPLSGVGYT TRBV25-1 .
ASSLTGGSYEQY TRBV7-3 .
ASSLAHWAREKLF TRBV28 .
ASSRGLGATETQY TRBV5-4 .
ASSPLAGGHTGELF TRBV5-1 TRBD2
ASSQGQNTEAF TRBV9 .
ASSRWGREKLF TRBV6-5 .
ATVPNRAAGYT TRBV7-2 .